This TCR beta chain derives from a study of blood T cell repertoires in COVID-19. The CDR3 has 16 amino acids. The V and J ends lost 4 bases and 0 bases respectively, with 13 bases between them. Germline-derived CDR1 and CDR2 are MGHDK and SYGVNS. Generated by immunoSEQ multiplex PCR, the TCRdb table keeps only in-frame clones and is missing some. The table lists 310,000 or so clones, nearly 90% of them singletons, with 1.7% in the top ten. Sequencing was carried out using PBMCs or T cells enriched from blood (not recorded which). The TCR sequence derives from a woman in her late teens or twenties with acute COVID-19. The chain uses TRBV25-1 and TRBJ2-1; D unresolved. This CDR3 is CASSAFAANSYNEQFF. Here the CDR3 DNA reads TGTGCCAGCAGTGCTTTCGCTGCGAACTCCTACAATGAGCAGTTCTTC.